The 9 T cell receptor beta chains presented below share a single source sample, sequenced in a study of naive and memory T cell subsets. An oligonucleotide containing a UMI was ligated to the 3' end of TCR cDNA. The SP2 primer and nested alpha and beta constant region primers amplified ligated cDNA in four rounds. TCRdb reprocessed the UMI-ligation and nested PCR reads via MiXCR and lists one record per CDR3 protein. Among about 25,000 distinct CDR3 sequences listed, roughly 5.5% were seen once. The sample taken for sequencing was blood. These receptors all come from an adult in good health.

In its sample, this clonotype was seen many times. CDR3 DNA: TGTGCCAGCAGCCCGGGACTAGTAAACGCCTACGAGCAGTACTTC. Its translation: CASSPGLVNAYEQYF. The chain recombines TRBV11-2 with TRBJ2-7; TRBD2 aligns across 8 bases. The CDR3 extends over 15 amino acids. CDR1 and CDR2 (germline): SGHAT, FQNNGV. V was pared by 5 bases and J by 2 bases, with 8 bases of the junction left unmatched.

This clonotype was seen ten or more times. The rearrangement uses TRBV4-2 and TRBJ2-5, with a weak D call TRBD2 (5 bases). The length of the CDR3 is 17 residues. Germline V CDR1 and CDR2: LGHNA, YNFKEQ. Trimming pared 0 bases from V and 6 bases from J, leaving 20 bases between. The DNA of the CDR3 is TGTGCCAGCAGCCAAGATGGGAGCAGCTCAAGGCGGCAGACCCAGTACTTC. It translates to CASSQDGSSSRRQTQYF.

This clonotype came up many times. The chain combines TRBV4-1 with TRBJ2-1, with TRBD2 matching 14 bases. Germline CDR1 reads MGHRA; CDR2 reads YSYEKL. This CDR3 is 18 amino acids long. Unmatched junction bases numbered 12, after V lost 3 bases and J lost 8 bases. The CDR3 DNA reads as TGCGCCAGCAGCCAGAGCGGGACTAGCGGGAGAAGTGTCGATGAGCAGTTCTTC. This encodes CASSQSGTSGRSVDEQFF.

The CDR3 sequence: CASSLLAAHNEQFF. The CDR3 nucleotides are TGTGCCAGCAGCTTACTAGCGGCCCACAATGAGCAGTTCTTC. The rearrangement links TRBV5-6 to TRBJ2-1, with 8 bases identical to TRBD2. Germline loops: CDR1 SGHDT, CDR2 YYEEEE. The CDR3 totals 14 residues. J gave up 5 bases and V 2 bases, and 3 bases lay outside the gene matches.

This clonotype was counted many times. The CDR3 sequence: CSVEDLGEETQYF. CDR3 DNA: TGCAGCGTTGAAGATCTAGGGGAAGAGACCCAGTACTTC. The chain recombines TRBV29-1 with TRBJ2-5, with D maybe TRBD1 (5 bases). CDR3 length: 13 amino acids. Trimming left V 0 bases short and J 3 bases short, with 8 bases between. Germline V lookup: CDR1 SQVTM, CDR2 ANQGSEA.

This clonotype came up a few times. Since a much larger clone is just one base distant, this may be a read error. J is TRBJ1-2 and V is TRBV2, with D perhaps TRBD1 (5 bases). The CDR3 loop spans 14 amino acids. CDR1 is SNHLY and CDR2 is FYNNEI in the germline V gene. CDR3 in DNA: TGTGCCAGCAGGGAGACGCAGGGTGGATATGGCGACACCTTC. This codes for CASRETQGGYGDTF.

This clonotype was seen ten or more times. This chain's CDR3 is CSARTWTSHNEQFF. The DNA for the CDR3 is TGCAGTGCTAGAACGTGGACTAGTCACAATGAGCAGTTCTTC. This rearrangement joins TRBV20-1 to TRBJ2-1; the match to TRBD2 covers 7 bases. The V gene end was trimmed by 2 bases and the J gene end by 5 bases; junction bases not matched to a gene: 6. This CDR3 is 14 amino acids long. The germline V gene encodes CDR1 DFQATT and CDR2 SNEGSKA (reference sequence).

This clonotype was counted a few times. CDR3 DNA sequence: TGCAGCGTCGAGGACAGGGGGAGATCGGATTCTGGGGCCAACGTCCTGACTTTC. The encoded protein is CSVEDRGRSDSGANVLTF. The V gene is TRBV29-1, the J gene TRBJ2-6; 10 bases match TRBD1. In germline, CDR1 is SQVTM, CDR2 ANQGSEA. The length of the CDR3 is 18 residues. V was clipped by 6 bases and J by 1 base; unmatched bases: 12.

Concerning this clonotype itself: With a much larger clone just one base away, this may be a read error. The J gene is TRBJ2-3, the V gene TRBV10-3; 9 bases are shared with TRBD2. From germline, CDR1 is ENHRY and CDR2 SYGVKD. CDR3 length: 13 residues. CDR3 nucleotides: TGTGCATCCGGGACTAGCCTCACAGATACGCATTATTTT. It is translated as CASGTSLTDTHYF.